This TCR beta chain was sequenced for a study of a mutant IDH1 vaccine in newly diagnosed glioma. Study details: Patients began vaccination 4-6 weeks after radiotherapy alone, or with temozolomide cycles. Mean patient age was about 40 years; approximately 62% were male and about 38% female.

Germline V gene sequence: CDR1 SGHTA, CDR2 FQGTGA. There are 14 residues in the CDR3. V lost 5 bases, J lost 8 bases, and 5 bases stayed unmatched. Study results and caveats: In 85% to 95% of patients, immune responses induced by the vaccine occurred.

As to time point: week 23, last vaccination. Mutant IDH1 20-mer peptide, at 300 ug, made up each vaccine dose, with topical imiquimod. This clone turned up a few times. The antigen is unknown. Sequencing used immunoSEQ multiplex PCR; TCRdb keeps in-frame clones, though not all of them. The repertoire holds 60,000 or so clones, with about 81% as singletons. Sequencing was performed on PBMCs, taken from a glioma patient whose treatment included an IDH1 peptide vaccine. The chain carries TRBV7-3 and TRBJ1-4, with 10 bases matching TRBD1. The source is a woman aged 40 to 55 with glioma. Some clones in this sample may be carry-over from other donors' samples. CDR3 loop: CASSPGTGEEKLFF. The CDR3 nucleotides are TGTGCCAGCAGCCCCGGGACAGGGGAGGAAAAACTGTTTTTT.